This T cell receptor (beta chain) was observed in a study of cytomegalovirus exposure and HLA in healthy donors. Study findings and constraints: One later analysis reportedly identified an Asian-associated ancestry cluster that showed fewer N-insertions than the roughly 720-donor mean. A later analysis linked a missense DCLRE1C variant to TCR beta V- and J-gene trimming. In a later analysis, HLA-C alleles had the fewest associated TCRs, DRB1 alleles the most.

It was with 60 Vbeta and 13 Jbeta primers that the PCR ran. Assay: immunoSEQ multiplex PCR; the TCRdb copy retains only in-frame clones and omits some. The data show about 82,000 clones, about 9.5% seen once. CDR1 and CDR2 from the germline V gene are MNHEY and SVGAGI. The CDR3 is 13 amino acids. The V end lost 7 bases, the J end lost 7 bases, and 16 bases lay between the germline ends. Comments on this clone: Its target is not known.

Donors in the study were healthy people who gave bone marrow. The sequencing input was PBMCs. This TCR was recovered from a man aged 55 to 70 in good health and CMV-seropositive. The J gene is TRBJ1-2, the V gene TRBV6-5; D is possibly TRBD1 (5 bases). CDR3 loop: CASNGGPGGGYTF. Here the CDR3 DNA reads TGTGCCAGCAATGGTGGGCCGGGGGGTGGCTACACCTTC.